The 20 T cell receptor beta chains presented below share a single source sample, sequenced in a study of shared clonotypes between healthy human individuals. CD8 cells regarded as naive lacked CD45RO, were positively chosen for CCR7, and omitted terminally differentiated effector memory CD45RA+ cells. Measured with immunoSEQ multiplex PCR; TCRdb has only the in-frame clones, and not every one. The table includes roughly 550,000 clones, 95% to 96% detected once. Sequenced: naive CD8+ T cells sorted from blood. Receptor source: a young woman in good health.

The chain is built from TRBV28 and TRBJ2-1, with D possibly matching TRBD2 (5 bases). V lost 6 bases to trimming and J lost 0 bases, with 9 bases between them. The CDR3 extends over 14 amino acids. Germline V gene lookup returns CDR1 MDHEN and CDR2 SYDVKM. In nucleotides, the CDR3 is TGTGCCAGCAGCCCGGGATACTCCTACAATGAGCAGTTCTTC. It codes for CASSPGYSYNEQFF.

V gene TRBV7-8 combines with J gene TRBJ2-7, with D unclear. Trimming took off 5 bases at V and 3 bases at J, with 5 bases between the two ends. The CDR3 loop spans 11 amino acids. Per germline, CDR1 SGHVS and CDR2 FQNEAQ. The CDR3 protein is CASSPYYEQYF. The CDR3 bases are TGTGCCAGCAGCCCGTACTACGAGCAGTACTTC.

The DNA for the CDR3 is TGTGCCAGCAGTTTTTCGGCAGTCAGTAATGAGCAGTTCTTC. It translates to CASSFSAVSNEQFF. The gene calls are TRBV27 and TRBJ2-1; no definite D call. Germline CDR1 and CDR2: MNHEY and SMNVEV (reference sequence). The V and J ends lost 3 bases and 7 bases respectively, with 13 bases between them. The CDR3 loop spans 14 amino acids.

V and J are TRBV27 and TRBJ2-1; no reliable D call. The length of the CDR3 is 10 residues. Trimming removed 8 bases from V and 7 bases from J, with 6 bases in between. Germline loops: CDR1 MNHEY, CDR2 SMNVEV (reference sequence). As DNA, the CDR3 is TGTGCCAGCGGTCTAAATGAGCAGTTCTTC. Protein product: CASGLNEQFF.

The chain is built from TRBV7-9 and TRBJ1-1; no reliable D call. Germline V gene data show CDR1 as SEHNR and CDR2 as FQNEAQ (reference sequence). The CDR3 sequence is 13 residues long. V lost 1 base and J 8 bases, leaving 11 bases between the germline ends. CDR3 bases: TGTGCCAGCAGCTTAGGGGCACAGTGGGAAGCTTTCTTT. Translated, it gives CASSLGAQWEAFF.

This rearrangement joins TRBV23-1 to TRBJ2-7; 14 nucleotides line up with TRBD2. TRBV23-1 is marked as an open reading frame, function uncertain. J was trimmed by 3 bases and V by 2 bases; bases with no gene match: 6. This CDR3 contains 17 residues. The CDR3 here is CASSQRGTSGRVYEQYF. In DNA, the CDR3 is TGCGCCAGCAGTCAACGTGGGACTAGCGGGAGAGTCTACGAGCAGTACTTC.

The chain uses TRBV19 and TRBJ1-5, with D unresolved. V was shortened by 5 bases and J by 3 bases, with 17 bases between the two germline ends. This CDR3 region has 16 residues. Germline CDR1 reads LNHDA; CDR2 reads SQIVND (reference sequence). The CDR3: CASSVQVPPHNQPQHF. The DNA of the CDR3 is TGTGCCAGTAGTGTCCAGGTTCCCCCCCACAATCAGCCCCAGCATTTT.

The chain couples TRBV27 to TRBJ2-1; D might be TRBD2 (5 bases). This CDR3 region has 14 residues. Trimming removed 6 bases at V and 6 bases at J, with 15 bases between. Germline assignment: CDR1 MNHEY and CDR2 SMNVEV (reference sequence). The CDR3 nucleotides are TGTGCCAGCAGCTCCCGTACTAGTTTCAATGAGCAGTTCTTC. Translating gives CASSSRTSFNEQFF.

This chain joins TRBV27 and TRBJ2-7; 10 positions agree with TRBD1. This CDR3 spans 16 amino acids. V shed 3 bases and J 6 bases; nucleotides not matched to a gene: 11. CDR1 is MNHEY, CDR2 SMNVEV, per germline (reference sequence). This CDR3 is CASSLLAGTGEVEQYF. Here the CDR3 DNA reads TGTGCCAGCAGTTTGCTTGCCGGGACAGGGGAGGTCGAGCAGTACTTC.

A word on this clone: Different DNA sequences within this sample yield the same CDR3. The V call is TRBV5-1, the J call TRBJ1-1, with 9 bases lining up with TRBD1. The CDR3 covers 14 residues. The V segment lost 5 bases and the J segment 2 bases; nucleotides outside the gene matches: 4. Germline CDR1 reads SGHRS; CDR2 reads YFSETQ. DNA of the CDR3: TGCGCCAGCAGTTCGGGACAGGGAAACACTGAAGCTTTCTTT. Residues: CASSSGQGNTEAFF.

The V and J genes are TRBV6-1 and TRBJ2-7, with 9 bases identical to TRBD1. From germline, CDR1 is MNHNS and CDR2 SASEGT. Trimming at V came to 3 bases and at J to 3 bases, leaving 12 bases not matched to a gene. There are 17 residues in the CDR3. This chain's CDR3 is CASSDPLRDRVSYEQYF. As DNA, the CDR3 is TGTGCCAGCAGTGACCCACTCCGGGACAGGGTTAGCTACGAGCAGTACTTC.

This clone was seen only once. The chain uses TRBV2 and TRBJ2-7, with D perhaps TRBD2 (6 bases). Per the germline V gene, CDR1 is SNHLY and CDR2 is FYNNEI. CDR3 length equals 15 residues. Deletions cut 3 bases from V and 1 base from J, with 13 bases between. The DNA of the CDR3 is TGTGCCAGCAGTGAGGATACCGGGACTTCCTACGAGCAGTACTTC. It translates to CASSEDTGTSYEQYF. The variable domain in full, completed from reference TRBV2 and TRBJ2-7, reads EPEVTQTPSHQVTQMGQEVILRCVPISNHLYFYWYRQILGQKVEFLVSFYNNEISEKSEIFDDQFSVERPDGSNFTLKIRSTKLEDSAMYFCASSEDTGTSYEQYFGPGTRLTVT.

This clone was counted only a few times. This rearrangement joins TRBV10-3 to TRBJ2-1, with TRBD2 matching 7 bases. The V and J ends lost 8 bases and 2 bases, in that order; junction bases with no gene match: 6. The CDR3 is 14 amino acids. Looked up from germline, CDR1 is ENHRY and CDR2 is SYGVKD. The CDR3 DNA is TGTGCCATCTCGGGAGGCGGGACCTACAATGAGCAGTTCTTC. This translates into CAISGGGTYNEQFF.

This rearrangement joins TRBV19 to TRBJ1-5, with a possible D match to TRBD1 (6 bases). Trimming removed 9 bases at V and 1 base at J, with 13 bases between. Germline V lookup: CDR1 LNHDA, CDR2 SQIVND (reference sequence). The CDR3 extends over 14 amino acids. In DNA, the CDR3 is TGTGCCAGCAGGCCGGGGGCGAGCAATCAGCCCCAGCATTTT. As protein: CASRPGASNQPQHF.

The count of this clone is one. This chain joins TRBV6-5 and TRBJ2-5; D is undetermined. The CDR3 has 14 residues. V shed 2 bases and J shed 5 bases, with 12 bases lying between them. Germline V lookup: CDR1 MNHEY, CDR2 SVGAGI. CDR3 region: CASSYDRPGETQYF. DNA of the CDR3: TGTGCCAGCAGTTACGATCGGCCAGGCGAGACCCAGTACTTC.

The chain employs TRBV2 and TRBJ1-2; TRBD1 might be the D (6 bases). Germline assignment: CDR1 SNHLY and CDR2 FYNNEI. The CDR3 totals 15 residues. V shed 2 bases and J shed 1 base, with 11 bases lying between them. The CDR3 DNA reads TGTGCCAGCAGTGAATATACAGGGAATAACTATGGCTACACCTTC. Its translation is CASSEYTGNNYGYTF.

The J gene is TRBJ1-3, the V gene TRBV28; perhaps TRBD1 as D (5 bases). V gave up 2 bases and J gave up 3 bases, with 8 bases separating them. CDR1 and CDR2 (germline): MDHEN, SYDVKM. The CDR3 covers 14 residues. The CDR3 loop is CASSLNRIGNTIYF. In nucleotides, the CDR3 is TGTGCCAGCAGTTTAAACAGGATTGGAAACACCATATATTTT.

The V call is TRBV28, the J call TRBJ2-3; 9 positions agree with TRBD2. The CDR3 has 15 amino acids. Germline CDR1 reads MDHEN; CDR2 reads SYDVKM. V shed 3 bases and J 6 bases; nucleotides not matched to a gene: 7. This CDR3 reads CASSFEREVPDTQYF. CDR3 DNA: TGTGCCAGCAGTTTTGAGCGGGAGGTCCCGGATACGCAGTATTTT.

This chain connects TRBV11-2 to TRBJ2-7, with D perhaps given as TRBD1 or TRBD2 (5 bases each). Germline values: CDR1 SGHAT, CDR2 FQNNGV. This CDR3 is 15 amino acids long. Trimming shortened V by 6 bases and J by 4 bases, and 19 bases separated the two germline ends. The CDR3 sequence is CASSFYSGPGYEQYF. The CDR3 coding sequence is TGTGCCAGCAGTTTTTACTCGGGGCCCGGATACGAGCAGTACTTC.

The V and J genes are TRBV9 and TRBJ2-1, with no clear D. V was pared by 1 base and J by 7 bases, with 3 bases between. Germline assignment: CDR1 SGDLS and CDR2 YYNGEE. There are 11 residues in the CDR3. This CDR3 is CASSVRNEQFF. Written as DNA, the CDR3 is TGTGCCAGCAGCGTACGGAATGAGCAGTTCTTC.